The present T cell receptor beta chain was sequenced within a study of early T cells in non-severe SARS-CoV-2 infection (dated by TCRdb to 2020 to 2022). At the level of the whole study: TCR sequencing used bulk RNA from unsorted whole blood, so alpha and beta chains could not be paired. Results and caveats for the whole study, not just this receptor: VDJdb matching was skewed toward anti-spike CD8 responses, so virus-specific expansions were likely underestimated and private and CD4 specificities were missed.

The study was a case-control design nested within a healthcare worker cohort in London, UK, with weekly nasopharyngeal swab PCR tests and blood sampling. Healthcare workers were recruited between 23 and 31 March 2020, during the week of the UK lockdown, and were followed weekly for up to roughly 15 weeks. This clonotype was seen more than once but under ten times. The antigen it binds to is not known. No base quality values were provided; no much bigger clone lies one nucleotide off. Libraries came from 5' RACE. The data were produced on a NextSeq 500. To correct for sequencing error and PCR bias, the TCR library protocol tagged individual cDNA molecules with unique molecular identifiers. Sequencing covered both TCR alpha and beta chains, and within each sample the abundances of alpha and beta sequences were tightly co-correlated. Processing in the source paper ran as follows. Decombinator V4 was used to annotate TCR sequences for V gene, J gene and CDR3. TCRs were defined as expanded if a significant change between any two time points was detected under a Poisson model with p below 0.0001. Abundances of TCRs were expressed as counts per million after normalisation to the total number of TCRs sequenced in each sample. VDJdb, accessed on 1 November 2021, was searched for TCRs annotated for CMV, EBV and SARS-CoV-2, and TCRs annotated for more than one antigen were excluded. Using fastp trimming at Q25 and MiXCR clonotype assembly, TCRdb reanalyzed the public sequencing data and kept in-frame beta chains. Records with the same CDR3 protein are collapsed into one entry carrying the most frequent genes and DNA. The V and J calls shown here were made by TCRdb, not taken from the authors' results. Counted in this sample were 70,000 to 95,000 distinct CDR3 sequences; roughly 10% of them appeared once. Jointly, the top ten make up approximately 4.8% of the sample.

Sequencing input: whole blood. The TCR originated in an adult who was a healthcare worker with PCR-confirmed SARS-CoV-2 infection or an uninfected control (not recorded which).

The CDR3 reads as follows: CASSSPIGAFF. The nucleotide sequence is TGCGCCAGCAGTTCCCCCATCGGAGCTTTCTTT. In this chain, TRBV5-1 is recombined with TRBJ1-1, with no D gene named confidently. The junction shows trimming of 5 bases on V and 10 bases on J, plus 12 bases between the germline ends. Including the terminal cysteine and phenylalanine, the CDR3 comprises 11 residues. The retained sequence is limited to the CDR3, 33 bases, with the frame set at the first base. The germline V gene provides CDR1 SGHRS and CDR2 YFSETQ.